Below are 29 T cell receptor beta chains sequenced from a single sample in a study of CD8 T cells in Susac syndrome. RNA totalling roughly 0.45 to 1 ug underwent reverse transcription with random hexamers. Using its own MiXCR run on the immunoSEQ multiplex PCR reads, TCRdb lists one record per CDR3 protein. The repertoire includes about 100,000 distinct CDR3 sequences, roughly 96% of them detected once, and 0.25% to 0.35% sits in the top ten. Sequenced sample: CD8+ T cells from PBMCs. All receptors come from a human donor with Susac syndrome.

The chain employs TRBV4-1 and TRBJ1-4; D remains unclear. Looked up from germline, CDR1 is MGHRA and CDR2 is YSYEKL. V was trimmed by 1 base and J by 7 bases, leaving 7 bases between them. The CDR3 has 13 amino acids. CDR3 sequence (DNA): TGCGCCAGCAGCCAAGCACGTAGTGAAAAACTGTTTTTT. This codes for CASSQARSEKLFF.

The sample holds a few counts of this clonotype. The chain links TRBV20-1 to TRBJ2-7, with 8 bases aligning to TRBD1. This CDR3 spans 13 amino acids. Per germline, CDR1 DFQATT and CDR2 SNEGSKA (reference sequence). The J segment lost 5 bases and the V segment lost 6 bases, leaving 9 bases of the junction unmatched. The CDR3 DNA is TGCAGTGCCCCTCAGGGGGCTAGAAACGAGCAGTACTTC. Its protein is CSAPQGARNEQYF.

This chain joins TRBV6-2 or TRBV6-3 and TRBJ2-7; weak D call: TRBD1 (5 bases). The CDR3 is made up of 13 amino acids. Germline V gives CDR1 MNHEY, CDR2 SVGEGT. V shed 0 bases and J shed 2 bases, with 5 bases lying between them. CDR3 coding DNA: TGTGCCAGCAGTTACTCGGACACCTACGAGCAGTACTTC. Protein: CASSYSDTYEQYF.

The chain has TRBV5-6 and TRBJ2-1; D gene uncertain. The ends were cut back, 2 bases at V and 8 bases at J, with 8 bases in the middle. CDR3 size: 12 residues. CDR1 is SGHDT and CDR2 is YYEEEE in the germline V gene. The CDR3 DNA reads TGTGCCAGCAGCTTTATAGCCGATGAGCAGTTCTTC. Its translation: CASSFIADEQFF. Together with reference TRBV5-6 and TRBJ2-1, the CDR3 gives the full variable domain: DAGVTQSPTHLIKTRGQQVTLRCSPKSGHDTVSWYQQALGQGPQFIFQYYEEEERQRGNFPDRFSGHQFPNYSSELNVNALLLGDSALYLCASSFIADEQFFGPGTRLTVL.

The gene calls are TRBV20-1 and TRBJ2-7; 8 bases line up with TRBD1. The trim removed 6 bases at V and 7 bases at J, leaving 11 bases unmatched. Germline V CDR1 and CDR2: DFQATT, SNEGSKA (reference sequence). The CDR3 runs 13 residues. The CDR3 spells CSAPRTDREEQYF. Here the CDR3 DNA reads TGCAGTGCCCCCCGCACGGACAGGGAAGAGCAGTACTTC.

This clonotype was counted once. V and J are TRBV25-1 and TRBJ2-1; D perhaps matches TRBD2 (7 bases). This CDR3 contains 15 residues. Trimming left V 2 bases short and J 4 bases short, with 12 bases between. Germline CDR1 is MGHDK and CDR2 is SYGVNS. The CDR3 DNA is TGTGCCAGCAGTGAAAGGGGGGGGCCTTACAATGAGCAGTTCTTC. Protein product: CASSERGGPYNEQFF.

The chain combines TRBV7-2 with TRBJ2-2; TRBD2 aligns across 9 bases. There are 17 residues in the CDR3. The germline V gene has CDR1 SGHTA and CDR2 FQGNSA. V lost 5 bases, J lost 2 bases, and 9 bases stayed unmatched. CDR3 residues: CASSHARAGGNTGELFF. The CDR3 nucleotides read TGTGCCAGCAGCCATGCGAGAGCGGGGGGAAACACCGGGGAGCTGTTTTTT.

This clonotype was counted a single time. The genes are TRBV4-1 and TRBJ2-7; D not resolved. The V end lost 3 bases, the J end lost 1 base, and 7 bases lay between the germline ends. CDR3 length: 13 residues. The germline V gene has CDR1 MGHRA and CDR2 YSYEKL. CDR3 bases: TGCGCCAGCAGCCATGACGGTTCCTACGAGCAGTACTTC. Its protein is CASSHDGSYEQYF.

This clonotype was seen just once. CDR3 DNA sequence: TGCAGTGCTAGTACAGGAGAGCAGTACTTC. Amino acids: CSASTGEQYF. The chain links TRBV20-1 to TRBJ2-7; TRBD1 is a possible D gene (5 bases). Germline loops: CDR1 DFQATT, CDR2 SNEGSKA (reference sequence). V shed 3 bases and J shed 7 bases, with 7 bases lying between them. The length of the CDR3 is 10 residues.

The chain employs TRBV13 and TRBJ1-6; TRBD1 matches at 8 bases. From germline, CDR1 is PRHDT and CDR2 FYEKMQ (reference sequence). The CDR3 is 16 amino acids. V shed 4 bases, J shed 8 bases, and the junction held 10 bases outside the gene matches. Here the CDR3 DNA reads TGTGCCAGCAGCTCGTTGGGACAGGAGGGGTATTCACCCCTCCACTTT. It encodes CASSSLGQEGYSPLHF.

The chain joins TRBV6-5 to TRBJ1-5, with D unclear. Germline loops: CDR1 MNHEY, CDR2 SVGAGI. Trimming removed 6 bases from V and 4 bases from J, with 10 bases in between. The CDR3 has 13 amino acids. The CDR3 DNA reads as TGTGCCAGCAGGGACCATATGAATCAGCCCCAGCATTTT. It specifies CASRDHMNQPQHF.

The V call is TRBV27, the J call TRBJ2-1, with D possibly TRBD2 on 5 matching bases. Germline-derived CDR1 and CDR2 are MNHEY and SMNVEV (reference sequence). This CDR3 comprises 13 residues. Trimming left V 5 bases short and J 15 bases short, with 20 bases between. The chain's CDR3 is CASSDTWVARGFF. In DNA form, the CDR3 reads TGTGCCAGCAGTGACACCTGGGTGGCTCGGGGGTTCTTC.

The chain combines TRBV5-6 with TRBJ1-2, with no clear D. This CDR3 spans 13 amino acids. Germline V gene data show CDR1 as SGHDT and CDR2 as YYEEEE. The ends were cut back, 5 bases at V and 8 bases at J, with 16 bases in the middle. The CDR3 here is CASRPTELWGYTF. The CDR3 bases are TGTGCCAGCAGACCGACGGAACTTTGGGGCTACACCTTC. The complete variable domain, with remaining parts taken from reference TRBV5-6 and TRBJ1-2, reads DAGVTQSPTHLIKTRGQQVTLRCSPKSGHDTVSWYQQALGQGPQFIFQYYEEEERQRGNFPDRFSGHQFPNYSSELNVNALLLGDSALYLCASRPTELWGYTFGSGTRLTVV.

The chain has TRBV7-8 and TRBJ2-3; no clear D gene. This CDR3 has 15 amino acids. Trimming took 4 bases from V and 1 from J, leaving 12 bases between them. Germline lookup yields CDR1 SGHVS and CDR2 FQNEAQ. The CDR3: CASSSPRRRTDTQYF. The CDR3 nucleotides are TGTGCCAGCAGCTCCCCACGTAGACGCACAGATACGCAGTATTTT.

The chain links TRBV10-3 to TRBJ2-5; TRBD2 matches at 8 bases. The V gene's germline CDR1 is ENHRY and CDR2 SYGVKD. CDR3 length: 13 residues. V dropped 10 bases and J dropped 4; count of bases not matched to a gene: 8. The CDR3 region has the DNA TGTGCCACTCGGTCAGCGGGGGCAGAGACCCAGTACTTC. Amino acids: CATRSAGAETQYF.

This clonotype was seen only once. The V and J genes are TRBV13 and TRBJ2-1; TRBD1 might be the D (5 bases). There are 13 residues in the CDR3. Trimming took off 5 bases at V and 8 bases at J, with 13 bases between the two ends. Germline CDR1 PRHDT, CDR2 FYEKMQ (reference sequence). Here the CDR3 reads CASSRTRVHEQFF. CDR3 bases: TGTGCCAGCAGCCGGACCAGGGTACATGAGCAGTTCTTC.

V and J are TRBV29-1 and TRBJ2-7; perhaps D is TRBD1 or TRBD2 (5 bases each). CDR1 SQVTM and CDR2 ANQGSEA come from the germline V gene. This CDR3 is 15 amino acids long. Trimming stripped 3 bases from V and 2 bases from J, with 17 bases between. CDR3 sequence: CSVELKGRAPYEQYF. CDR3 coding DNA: TGCAGCGTTGAGCTGAAGGGGAGAGCCCCCTACGAGCAGTACTTC.

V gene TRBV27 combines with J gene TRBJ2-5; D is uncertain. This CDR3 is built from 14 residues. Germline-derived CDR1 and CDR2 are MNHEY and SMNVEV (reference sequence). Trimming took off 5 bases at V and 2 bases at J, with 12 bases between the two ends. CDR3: CASSPRSLQETQYF. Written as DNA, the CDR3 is TGTGCCAGCAGTCCCCGGAGCCTTCAAGAGACCCAGTACTTC.

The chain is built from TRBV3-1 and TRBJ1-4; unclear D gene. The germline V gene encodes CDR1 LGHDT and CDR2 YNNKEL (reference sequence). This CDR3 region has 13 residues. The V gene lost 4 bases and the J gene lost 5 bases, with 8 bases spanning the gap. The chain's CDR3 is CASSLDPNEKLFF. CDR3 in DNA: TGTGCCAGCAGCCTAGACCCGAATGAAAAACTGTTTTTT.

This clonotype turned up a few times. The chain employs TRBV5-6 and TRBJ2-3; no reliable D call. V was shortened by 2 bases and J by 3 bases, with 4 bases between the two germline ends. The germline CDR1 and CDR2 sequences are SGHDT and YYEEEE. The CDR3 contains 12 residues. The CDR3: CASSFSTDTQYF. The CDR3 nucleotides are TGTGCCAGCAGCTTTTCGACAGATACGCAGTATTTT.

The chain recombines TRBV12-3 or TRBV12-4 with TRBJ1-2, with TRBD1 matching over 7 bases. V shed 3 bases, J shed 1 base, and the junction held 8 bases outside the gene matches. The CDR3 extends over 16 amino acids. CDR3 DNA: TGTGCCAGCAGTTTGACAGGGAAATGGGGTAACTATGGCTACACCTTC. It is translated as CASSLTGKWGNYGYTF.

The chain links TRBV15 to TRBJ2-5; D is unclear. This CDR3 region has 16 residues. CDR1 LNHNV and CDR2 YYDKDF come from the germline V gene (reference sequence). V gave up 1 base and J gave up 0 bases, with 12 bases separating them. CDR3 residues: CATSRGLMADQETQYF. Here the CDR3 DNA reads TGTGCCACCAGCAGAGGTCTGATGGCAGACCAAGAGACCCAGTACTTC.

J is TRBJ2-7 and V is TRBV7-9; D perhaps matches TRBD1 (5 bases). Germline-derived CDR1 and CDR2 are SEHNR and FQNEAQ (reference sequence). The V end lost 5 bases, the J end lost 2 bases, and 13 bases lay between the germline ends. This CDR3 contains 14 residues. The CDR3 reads CASSARQFPYEQYF. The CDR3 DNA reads TGTGCCAGCAGCGCCCGACAGTTCCCCTACGAGCAGTACTTC.

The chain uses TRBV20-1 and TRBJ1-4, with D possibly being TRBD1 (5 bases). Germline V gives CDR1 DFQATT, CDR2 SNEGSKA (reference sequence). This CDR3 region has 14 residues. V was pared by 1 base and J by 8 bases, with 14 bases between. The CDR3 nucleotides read TGCAGTGCTAGAGGGGGCAGGGAGCTCGAAAAACTGTTTTTT. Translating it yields CSARGGRELEKLFF.

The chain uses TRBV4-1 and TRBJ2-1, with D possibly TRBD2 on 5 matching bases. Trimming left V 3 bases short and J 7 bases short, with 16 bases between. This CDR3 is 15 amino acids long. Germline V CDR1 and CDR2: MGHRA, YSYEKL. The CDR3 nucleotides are TGCGCCAGCAGCCAGCCCAGACGCTCGGGGAATGAGCAGTTCTTC. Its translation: CASSQPRRSGNEQFF.

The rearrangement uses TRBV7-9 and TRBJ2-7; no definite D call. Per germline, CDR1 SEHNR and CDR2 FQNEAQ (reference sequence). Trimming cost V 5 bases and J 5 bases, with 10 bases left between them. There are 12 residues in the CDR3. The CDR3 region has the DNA TGTGCCAGCAGCCTAGACAAAGACGAGCAGTACTTC. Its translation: CASSLDKDEQYF. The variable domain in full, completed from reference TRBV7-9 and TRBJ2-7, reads DTGVSQNPRHKITKRGQNVTFRCDPISEHNRLYWYRQTLGQGPEFLTYFQNEAQLEKSRLLSDRFSAERPKGSFSTLEIQRTEQGDSAMYLCASSLDKDEQYFGPGTRLTVT.

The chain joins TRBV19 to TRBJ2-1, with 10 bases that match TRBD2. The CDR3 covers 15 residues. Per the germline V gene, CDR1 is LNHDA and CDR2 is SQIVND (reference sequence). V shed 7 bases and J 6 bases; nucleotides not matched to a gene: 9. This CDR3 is CASTLAGGSGNEQFF. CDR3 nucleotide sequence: TGTGCCAGTACCTTAGCGGGAGGATCCGGCAATGAGCAGTTCTTC.

The CDR3 is CAIGWTGGYEQYF. The CDR3 DNA follows: TGTGCCATCGGCTGGACAGGGGGCTACGAGCAGTACTTC. J is TRBJ2-7 and V is TRBV10-3; 10 bases line up with TRBD1. Germline V gives CDR1 ENHRY, CDR2 SYGVKD. V dropped 8 bases and J dropped 3; count of bases not matched to a gene: 4. The CDR3 length is 13 residues.

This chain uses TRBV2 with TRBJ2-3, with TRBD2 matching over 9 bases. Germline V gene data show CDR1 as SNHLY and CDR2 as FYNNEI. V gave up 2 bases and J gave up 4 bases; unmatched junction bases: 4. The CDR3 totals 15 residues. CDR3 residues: CASSELGLAADTQYF. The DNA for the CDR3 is TGTGCCAGCAGTGAACTGGGACTAGCTGCAGATACGCAGTATTTT.